The T cell receptor (beta chain) under discussion was sequenced for a study of blood T cell repertoires in COVID-19. Study details: There were acute and convalescent COVID-19 samples, and they came from the United States, Italy and Spain.

Profiled with immunoSEQ multiplex PCR; TCRdb holds only in-frame clones, not every one. The repertoire has approximately 110,000 clones, more than 80% of them found once; the top ten carry about 3%. The V gene end was trimmed by 4 bases and the J gene end by 7 bases; junction bases not matched to a gene: 9. The germline gives CDR1 SGHRS, CDR2 YFSETQ. The CDR3 spans 15 residues. Specimen: peripheral blood. The clonotype originates from a woman of 80 years or more with COVID-19, enrolled during active disease. The chain recombines TRBV5-1 with TRBJ2-1, with 9 bases identical to TRBD2. Here the CDR3 reads CASSGAGGPRNEQFF. DNA of the CDR3: TGCGCCAGCAGCGGTGCGGGAGGGCCAAGGAATGAGCAGTTCTTC. Full variable domain (missing parts from reference TRBV5-1 and TRBJ2-1): KAGVTQTPRYLIKTRGQQVTLSCSPISGHRSVSWYQQTPGQGLQFLFEYFSETQRNKGNFPGRFSGRQFSNSRSEMNVSTLELGDSALYLCASSGAGGPRNEQFFGPGTRLTVL.